This entry concerns a single TCR delta chain. The TCRdb record carries a much larger clone's protein, which differs from this DNA's translation at residue 12; a read error is the likely cause, and the protein listed here is the DNA translation. This entry is derived from a study of γδ T cells in repeated Plasmodium falciparum infection. Study-wide context: The natural-infection arm compared Malian children under seasonal malaria with matched Australian children.

TRG and TRD sequences were obtained from every sorted gammadelta sample. TCRdb repeated clone calling on the multiplex PCR reads with CATT. Of over 45,000 delta-chain clones listed, roughly 1.6% are singletons. The sequenced sample consisted of gamma-delta T cells from blood. This TCR came from a pool of human donors (malaria-infected and uninfected, not separated).

CDR3 sequence reads: CALGESGGGPTGKLIF. CDR3 DNA sequence: TGTGCTCTTGGGGAAAGTGGGGGGGGACCCACCGGTAAACTCATCTTT. The rearrangement joins TRDV1 to TRDJ1, with TRDD3 as a possible D gene (6 bases). No J gene is reported in TCRdb; it was inferred here by comparing the DNA with germline. Germline loops: CDR1 TSWWSYY, CDR2 QGS. This CDR3 comprises 16 residues.